This TCR beta chain was identified in a study of cytomegalovirus exposure and HLA in healthy donors. The CDR3 spans 13 residues. Trimming took 4 bases from V and 3 from J, leaving 11 bases between them. The germline CDR1 and CDR2 sequences are SGHRS and YFSETQ. Study results and limitations: What a later analysis reportedly showed was that an Asian-associated ancestry cluster had fewer N-insertions than the approximately 700-donor mean. TCR beta V- and J-gene trimming was later associated with a missense DCLRE1C variant.

PCR used 60 Vbeta primers and 13 Jbeta primers. Profiled with immunoSEQ multiplex PCR; TCRdb holds only in-frame clones, not every one. The table records some 170,000 clones, approximately 79% of them present only once. Regarding this clone: What it binds is not known.

The V call is TRBV5-1, the J call TRBJ2-7; possible D gene TRBD1, 5 bases. The receptor was derived from a man aged 35-49 years in good health and CMV-seropositive. The sequenced material came from PBMCs. CDR3 residues: CASSTGQIYEQYF. In nucleotides, the CDR3 is TGCGCCAGCAGCACCGGACAAATCTACGAGCAGTACTTC.